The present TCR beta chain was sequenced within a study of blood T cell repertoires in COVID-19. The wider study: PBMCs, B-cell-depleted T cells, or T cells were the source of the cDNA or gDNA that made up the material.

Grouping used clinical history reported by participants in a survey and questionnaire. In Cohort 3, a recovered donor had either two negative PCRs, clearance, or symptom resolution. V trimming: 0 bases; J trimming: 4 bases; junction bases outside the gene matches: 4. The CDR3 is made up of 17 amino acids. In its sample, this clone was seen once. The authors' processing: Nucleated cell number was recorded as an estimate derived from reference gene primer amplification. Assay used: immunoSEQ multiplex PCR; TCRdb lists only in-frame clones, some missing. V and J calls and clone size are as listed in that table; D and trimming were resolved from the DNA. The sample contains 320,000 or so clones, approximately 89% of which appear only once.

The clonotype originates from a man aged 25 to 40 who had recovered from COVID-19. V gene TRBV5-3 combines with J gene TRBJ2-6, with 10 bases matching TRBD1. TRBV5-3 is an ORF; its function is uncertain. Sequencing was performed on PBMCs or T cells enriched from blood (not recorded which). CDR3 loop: CARSLGQGALGANVLTF. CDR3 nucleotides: TGTGCCAGAAGCTTGGGACAGGGGGCGCTAGGGGCCAACGTCCTGACTTTC.